What follows are 10 T cell receptor beta chains derived from one specimen sequenced in a study of T-cell memory formation after mild COVID-19. TCRdb re-called the 5' RACE reads through MiXCR, storing one row per CDR3 protein. The sample includes 120,000 to 150,000 distinct CDR3 sequences, 15% to 20% of them seen just once. Sequencing used PBMCs or a T cell subset sorted from them (not recorded which). The receptors were gathered from an adult woman who had mild COVID-19 (a few samples of this study predate the infection). Cell type and time point are not known.

This clonotype was detected a few times. The chain is built from TRBV7-3 and TRBJ2-5; D ambiguous. This CDR3 region has 15 residues. Trimming left V 5 bases short and J 2 bases short, with 15 bases between. Germline V lookup: CDR1 SGHTA, CDR2 FQGTGA. CDR3 sequence reads: CASSEGPGKQETQYF. The CDR3 DNA reads as TGTGCCAGCAGCGAAGGCCCGGGTAAACAAGAGACCCAGTACTTC.

This chain links TRBV24-1 with TRBJ1-4; no reliable D call. The CDR3 totals 16 residues. Germline V lookup: CDR1 KGHDR, CDR2 SFDVKD. V was trimmed by 1 base and J by 2 bases, leaving 10 bases between them. DNA for the CDR3: TGTGCCACCAGTGATTTCCGGGTAGCGACTAATGAAAAACTGTTTTTT. Amino acid sequence: CATSDFRVATNEKLFF.

The chain uses TRBV9 and TRBJ2-5, with D unresolved. The CDR3 runs to 15 residues. Trimming shortened V by 0 bases and J by 4 bases, and 13 bases separated the two germline ends. Germline CDR1 is SGDLS and CDR2 is YYNGEE. CDR3 DNA: TGTGCCAGCAGCGTAGGACCTTTTGAAGGAGAGACCCAGTACTTC. Translated, it gives CASSVGPFEGETQYF. The full variable domain, its missing parts supplied by reference TRBV9 and TRBJ2-5, is DSGVTQTPKHLITATGQRVTLRCSPRSGDLSVYWYQQSLDQGLQFLIQYYNGEERAKGNILERFSAQQFPDLHSELNLSSLELGDSALYFCASSVGPFEGETQYFGPGTRLLVL.

In this sample, this clonotype turned up a few times. The V and J genes are TRBV7-2 and TRBJ2-7; D not resolved. The germline V gene has CDR1 SGHTA and CDR2 FQGNSA. The CDR3 contains 11 residues. Between the trimmed V and J ends, which lost 6 bases and 5 bases, there was a span of 8 bases. The CDR3 reads CASRLNDEQYF. The CDR3 nucleotides read TGTGCCAGCAGACTGAACGACGAGCAGTACTTC.

This clonotype was counted between two and nine times. The rearrangement uses TRBV6-5 and TRBJ2-7; D is possibly TRBD1 (6 bases). The V gene lost 5 bases and the J gene lost 4 bases, with 12 bases spanning the gap. CDR1 MNHEY and CDR2 SVGAGI come from the germline V gene. The CDR3 is made up of 13 amino acids. The CDR3 region is CASSDNTGYEQYF. DNA for the CDR3: TGTGCCAGCAGTGATAACACAGGGTACGAGCAGTACTTC.

This chain uses TRBV24-1 with TRBJ2-7; D not certain. Trimming removed 3 bases from V and 5 bases from J, with 7 bases in between. The CDR3 contains 12 residues. Germline loops: CDR1 KGHDR, CDR2 SFDVKD. The CDR3 here is CATSDRRNEQYF. The CDR3 region has the DNA TGTGCCACCAGTGATCGGCGAAACGAGCAGTACTTC.

This clonotype was detected only a few times. The rearrangement uses TRBV7-6 and TRBJ2-7; 9 bases are a match to TRBD1. The germline V gene has CDR1 SGHVS and CDR2 FNYEAQ. CDR3 length: 15 amino acids. Germline trimming cut 1 base from V and 11 bases from J; bases unmatched to any gene: 12. The CDR3 DNA reads as TGTGCCAGCAGCTTAGGCCCCACCGGAACAGGGGGCGAGTACTTC. Translated: CASSLGPTGTGGEYF.

This clonotype came up a few times. V usage is TRBV7-6 and J usage is TRBJ2-2; unclear D gene. This CDR3 spans 14 amino acids. The germline V and J ends were trimmed by 5 bases and 6 bases, with 13 bases remaining between them. Germline assignment: CDR1 SGHVS and CDR2 FNYEAQ. The chain's CDR3 is CASSDAYRAGELFF. The CDR3 region has the DNA TGTGCCAGCAGCGACGCCTATAGGGCCGGGGAGCTGTTTTTT.

The chain joins TRBV12-3 or TRBV12-4 to TRBJ1-5; 8 bases are a match to TRBD1. J gave up 1 base and V 3 bases, and 2 bases lay outside the gene matches. CDR3 length equals 15 residues. CDR3 nucleotide sequence: TGTGCCAGCAGTTTTAGGACAGGGAGCAATCAGCCCCAGCATTTT. The encoded protein is CASSFRTGSNQPQHF.

The chain employs TRBV29-1 and TRBJ1-2, with 7 positions matching TRBD1. With V trimmed by 4 bases and J by 4 bases, 3 bases remained unmatched. The germline CDR1 and CDR2 sequences are SQVTM and ANQGSEA. The CDR3 length is 12 residues. This CDR3 reads CSVGDSVYGYTF. The CDR3 DNA is TGCAGCGTTGGGGACAGTGTCTATGGCTACACCTTC.